One and the same sample provided the 27 T cell receptor beta chains below, sequenced in a study of T cell clonotyping in hematopoietic cell transplantation. Sequenced by immunoSEQ multiplex PCR; TCRdb stores in-frame clones only, minus some. This table holds about 36,000 clones, 88% found once. Sequencing was carried out using peripheral blood mononuclear cells. These receptor sequences come from a middle-aged woman in good health. Some clones in this sample may be carry-over from other donors' samples.

As DNA, the CDR3 is TGTGCCAGCAGCTTCGAGATCCGGACTAGTCAGTTCTTC. Translating gives CASSFEIRTSQFF. V is TRBV7-2 and J is TRBJ2-1, with 7 bases fitting TRBD2. With 3 bases clipped from V and 13 bases from J, the junction kept 9 bases outside the gene matches. Germline V gene sequence: CDR1 SGHTA, CDR2 FQGNSA. The CDR3 covers 13 residues.

V usage is TRBV29-1 and J usage is TRBJ2-7; 13 positions match TRBD2. Germline trimming cut 7 bases from V and 5 bases from J; bases unmatched to any gene: 5. Per germline, CDR1 SQVTM and CDR2 ANQGSEA. The length of the CDR3 is 13 residues. CDR3 DNA sequence: TGCAGCGCCCGGACTAGCGGGAGCCACGAGCAGTACTTC. It codes for CSARTSGSHEQYF.

V and J are TRBV30 and TRBJ1-3; tentatively, D is TRBD1 (6 bases). V lost 0 bases, J lost 0 bases, and 12 bases lay in between. This CDR3 has 16 residues. Germline CDR1 reads GTSNPN; CDR2 reads SVGIG (reference sequence). Here the CDR3 DNA reads TGTGCCTGGAGTGTACAGGGACCGGGCTCTGGAAACACCATATATTTT. This codes for CAWSVQGPGSGNTIYF.

The chain carries TRBV7-2 and TRBJ2-5; D gene uncertain. The V gene lost 5 bases and the J gene lost 0 bases, with 10 bases spanning the gap. This CDR3 spans 14 amino acids. Germline values: CDR1 SGHTA, CDR2 FQGNSA. The CDR3 reads CASSEQSYQETQYF. The CDR3 nucleotides are TGTGCCAGCAGCGAACAGAGTTACCAAGAGACCCAGTACTTC.

This rearrangement joins TRBV20-1 to TRBJ1-4, with D perhaps matching TRBD1 (5 bases). V lost 7 bases and J lost 8, with 11 bases in between. Germline values: CDR1 DFQATT, CDR2 SNEGSKA (reference sequence). The CDR3 runs to 11 residues. Here the CDR3 DNA reads TGCAGTGGCAGGGCAGACGAAAAACTGTTTTTT. It translates to CSGRADEKLFF.

The chain employs TRBV7-8 and TRBJ1-2; TRBD1 matches 10 bases. CDR3 size: 16 residues. With 3 bases clipped from V and 7 bases from J, the junction kept 11 bases outside the gene matches. Germline V lookup: CDR1 SGHVS, CDR2 FQNEAQ. This CDR3 is CASSLGTGALGSGYTF. CDR3 in DNA: TGTGCCAGCAGCTTGGGGACAGGGGCCCTTGGGAGTGGCTACACCTTC.

This chain uses TRBV6-6 with TRBJ2-3; D gene uncertain. Germline V gene data show CDR1 as MNHNY and CDR2 as SVGAGI (reference sequence). This CDR3 comprises 13 residues. Trimming shortened V by 4 bases and J by 3 bases, and 8 bases separated the two germline ends. The CDR3 DNA follows: TGTGCCAGCAGTTTCTCCGGGACAGATACGCAGTATTTT. Residues: CASSFSGTDTQYF.

The chain recombines TRBV30 with TRBJ1-2; TRBD1 might be the D (5 bases). Per germline, CDR1 GTSNPN and CDR2 SVGIG (reference sequence). The CDR3 consists of 22 residues. V was trimmed by 2 bases and J by 3 bases, leaving 37 bases between them. In DNA form, the CDR3 reads TGTGCCTGGAGTCCTCTGACTACTCTCGGGGGGACCCGCGGAGGGGAGCACTATGGCTACACCTTC. Protein: CAWSPLTTLGGTRGGEHYGYTF.

V gene TRBV7-6 combines with J gene TRBJ2-1; TRBD2 matches at 10 bases. The V gene's germline CDR1 is SGHVS and CDR2 FNYEAQ. V lost 5 bases to trimming and J lost 5 bases; unmatched junction nucleotides: 9. The CDR3 covers 16 residues. The CDR3 protein is CASSRRAGGGDNEQFF. The CDR3 nucleotides read TGTGCCAGCAGCCGACGAGCGGGAGGGGGTGACAATGAGCAGTTCTTC.

The chain couples TRBV25-1 to TRBJ2-3, with 9 bases that match TRBD2. V shed 4 bases and J 11 bases; nucleotides not matched to a gene: 7. Per germline, CDR1 MGHDK and CDR2 SYGVNS. The CDR3 sequence is 13 residues long. The CDR3 DNA follows: TGTGCCAGCAGTGTGGTCGTAGCGGGAGAGCAGTATTTT. Translating it yields CASSVVVAGEQYF.

The rearrangement uses TRBV5-6 and TRBJ1-2; no definite D call. The ends were cut back, 3 bases at V and 8 bases at J, with 14 bases in the middle. Germline V CDR1 and CDR2: SGHDT, YYEEEE. There are 13 residues in the CDR3. Written as DNA, the CDR3 is TGTGCCAGCAGCTCGGACTCCATAGGAGGCTACACCTTC. Translation: CASSSDSIGGYTF.

The chain employs TRBV14 and TRBJ2-3; 8 nucleotides agree with TRBD2. V trimming: 2 bases; J trimming: 6 bases; junction bases outside the gene matches: 7. This CDR3 region has 15 residues. CDR1 SGHDN and CDR2 FVKESK come from the germline V gene. This CDR3 is CASSQNSGSWDTQYF. Written as DNA, the CDR3 is TGTGCCAGCAGCCAAAACAGCGGGAGCTGGGATACGCAGTATTTT.

V and J are TRBV11-3 and TRBJ1-1, with a tentative D call TRBD1 (5 bases). From germline, CDR1 is SGHNT and CDR2 YENEEA. The CDR3 covers 15 residues. V lost 5 bases and J 1 base, leaving 14 bases between the germline ends. The CDR3 region is CASSPGGEGNTEAFF. The CDR3 coding sequence is TGTGCCAGCAGCCCGGGGGGGGAGGGGAACACTGAAGCTTTCTTT. Drawing the rest from reference TRBV11-3 and TRBJ1-1, the complete variable domain is EAGVVQSPRYKIIEKKQPVAFWCNPISGHNTLYWYLQNLGQGPELLIRYENEEAVDDSQLPKDRFSAERLKGVDSTLKIQPAELGDSAVYLCASSPGGEGNTEAFFGQGTRLTVV.

The rearrangement joins TRBV6-1 to TRBJ2-7; 7 bases map to TRBD2. The germline V gene has CDR1 MNHNS and CDR2 SASEGT. After removal of 8 bases from V and 4 bases from J, the junction contained 11 bases not matched to a gene. CDR3 size: 14 residues. The CDR3 is CASRREGFLYEQYF. Written as DNA, the CDR3 is TGTGCCAGCCGTAGGGAGGGATTTCTGTACGAGCAGTACTTC.

The V call is TRBV28, the J call TRBJ2-3; D is unresolved. V shed 8 bases and J shed 0 bases, with 9 bases lying between them. There are 13 residues in the CDR3. Germline lookup yields CDR1 MDHEN and CDR2 SYDVKM. In DNA, the CDR3 is TGTGCCAGCGGTCCCCCGAGCACAGATACGCAGTATTTT. It specifies CASGPPSTDTQYF.

This clone is a singleton in its sample. This chain connects TRBV2 to TRBJ1-1; 7 bases are a match to TRBD1. The CDR3 extends over 15 amino acids. V trimming: 4 bases; J trimming: 1 base; junction bases outside the gene matches: 6. The germline CDR1 and CDR2 sequences are SNHLY and FYNNEI. The CDR3 loop is CASSGYRGENTEAFF. The CDR3 DNA is TGTGCCAGCAGTGGCTACAGGGGAGAGAACACTGAAGCTTTCTTT.

The chain uses TRBV7-3 and TRBJ2-5; D is unresolved. The CDR3 loop spans 12 amino acids. Looked up from germline, CDR1 is SGHTA and CDR2 is FQGTGA. Trimming shortened V by 3 bases and J by 4 bases, and 6 bases separated the two germline ends. Here the CDR3 DNA reads TGTGCCAGCAGCTTGTTGGGAGAGACCCAGTACTTC. Protein product: CASSLLGETQYF.

The gene calls are TRBV11-2 and TRBJ2-3, with D unclear. Trimming shortened V by 5 bases and J by 6 bases, and 15 bases separated the two germline ends. Per the germline V gene, CDR1 is SGHAT and CDR2 is FQNNGV. The CDR3 totals 14 residues. The CDR3 sequence: CASSRTALGDTQYF. In nucleotides, the CDR3 is TGTGCCAGCAGCCGGACGGCACTGGGGGATACGCAGTATTTT.

V usage is TRBV5-4 and J usage is TRBJ2-1; D is unresolved. Trimming pared 0 bases from V and 5 bases from J, leaving 6 bases between. Germline lookup yields CDR1 SGHNT and CDR2 YYREEE (reference sequence). The length of the CDR3 is 13 residues. The CDR3 reads CASSLASNNEQFF. CDR3 DNA: TGTGCCAGCAGCTTGGCCTCGAACAATGAGCAGTTCTTC.

This clone was detected a few times. This chain joins TRBV6-1 and TRBJ1-2; 7 bases match TRBD1. The CDR3 loop spans 14 amino acids. Germline CDR1 and CDR2: MNHNS and SASEGT. The J segment lost 8 bases and the V segment lost 7 bases, leaving 13 bases of the junction unmatched. The CDR3 spells CASTRQGGPTGYTF. CDR3 bases: TGTGCCAGCACCAGACAGGGAGGGCCCACGGGCTACACCTTC.

The chain has TRBV5-1 and TRBJ2-2; D might be TRBD1 (5 bases). Deletions cut 0 bases from V and 6 bases from J, with 9 bases between. The CDR3 runs 14 residues. The germline V gene encodes CDR1 SGHRS and CDR2 YFSETQ. Here the CDR3 DNA reads TGCGCCAGCAGCTTGGGCAGGGTGGCCGGGGAGCTGTTTTTT. This translates into CASSLGRVAGELFF.

This clone appeared a few times. This chain connects TRBV7-3 to TRBJ2-7; 8 bases fit TRBD2. CDR3 length: 14 residues. V lost 5 bases, J lost 7 bases, and 10 bases stayed unmatched. Germline values: CDR1 SGHTA, CDR2 FQGTGA. CDR3 nucleotide sequence: TGTGCCAGCAGCGATATGAGCGGGAGAGGTGAGCAGTACTTC. Its translation: CASSDMSGRGEQYF.

This chain joins TRBV10-3 and TRBJ2-1, with 8 nucleotides matching TRBD2. From germline, CDR1 is ENHRY and CDR2 SYGVKD. This CDR3 is 15 amino acids long. V was clipped by 3 bases and J by 8 bases; unmatched bases: 9. CDR3 region: CAISDVSGNEDEQFF. The CDR3 DNA sequence: TGTGCCATCAGTGATGTTAGCGGGAACGAAGATGAGCAGTTCTTC.

The rearrangement uses TRBV7-9 and TRBJ1-5, with TRBD1 as a possible D gene (5 bases). The CDR3 consists of 14 residues. V was trimmed by 4 bases and J by 3 bases, leaving 10 bases between them. The germline V gene has CDR1 SEHNR and CDR2 FQNEAQ (reference sequence). CDR3 nucleotides: TGTGCCAGCAGCTCCTCAGGGACCAATCAGCCCCAGCATTTT. Translation: CASSSSGTNQPQHF.

The genes are TRBV30 and TRBJ2-3, with 7 bases matching TRBD2. Germline loops: CDR1 GTSNPN, CDR2 SVGIG (reference sequence). The V segment lost 3 bases and the J segment 4 bases; nucleotides outside the gene matches: 10. The CDR3 is 15 amino acids. CDR3 DNA: TGTGCCTGGAGCCTATGGGCGGGAGTCTCAGATACGCAGTATTTT. Translation: CAWSLWAGVSDTQYF. The full variable domain, its missing parts supplied by reference TRBV30 and TRBJ2-3, is SQTIHQWPATLVQPVGSPLSLECTVEGTSNPNLYWYRQAAGRGLQLLFYSVGIGQISSEVPQNLSASRPQDRQFILSSKKLLLSDSGFYLCAWSLWAGVSDTQYFGPGTRLTVL.

The chain employs TRBV19 and TRBJ1-4; tentative D call: TRBD1 (5 bases). V lost 6 bases and J lost 7, with 21 bases in between. From germline, CDR1 is LNHDA and CDR2 SQIVND (reference sequence). CDR3 size: 16 residues. CDR3 DNA: TGTGCCAGTAGCCCTGCGGCGGACACCCATTTTGAAAAACTGTTTTTT. It yields the protein CASSPAADTHFEKLFF.

This chain uses TRBV5-1 with TRBJ2-7; D unresolved. Germline V lookup: CDR1 SGHRS, CDR2 YFSETQ. The CDR3 covers 15 residues. Trimming left V 6 bases short and J 6 bases short, with 22 bases between. CDR3 DNA: TGCGCCAGCAAGATGGCAGGATTAGGTTGGGGCGAGCAGTACTTC. Translated: CASKMAGLGWGEQYF. Complete variable domain (other parts from reference TRBV5-1 and TRBJ2-7): KAGVTQTPRYLIKTRGQQVTLSCSPISGHRSVSWYQQTPGQGLQFLFEYFSETQRNKGNFPGRFSGRQFSNSRSEMNVSTLELGDSALYLCASKMAGLGWGEQYFGPGTRLTVT.